The rows below give T cell receptor beta chains drawn from one sample of a study of shared clonotypes between healthy human individuals. Sequenced by immunoSEQ multiplex PCR; TCRdb stores in-frame clones only, minus some. The table shows some 1,100,000 clones, with approximately 78% occurring only once. Sequenced: memory CD4+ T cells from PBMCs. The receptors shown here come from a man aged 18 to 30 in good health. Some clones in this sample may be carry-over from other donors' samples. CDR3s include the opening cysteine and the closing phenylalanine or tryptophan.

J | V | CDR3
TRBJ2-3 | TRBV28 | CASSRADTQYF
TRBJ2-7 | TRBV5-1 | CASSLRQGVVYEQYF
TRBJ1-1 | TRBV28 | CASSLSSYTEAFF
TRBJ1-1 | TRBV6-5 | CASRLNRGSSTEAFF
TRBJ1-5 | TRBV7-9 | CASSGQNNQPQHF
TRBJ1-5 | TRBV28 | CASSLGQGAGQPQHF
TRBJ2-7 | TRBV6-1 | CASSERSLAGVEYF
TRBJ1-2 | TRBV9 | CASSAGDRAYGYTF
TRBJ1-1 | TRBV30 | CAWSKVGGYTEAFF
TRBJ1-5 | TRBV6-1 | CASSEAWGAGQPQHF
TRBJ2-3 | TRBV4-2 | CASSRTSSRTDTQYF
TRBJ2-7 | TRBV27 | CASNRQGQTYEQYF
TRBJ1-1 | TRBV7-6 | CASSLYRDTEAFF
TRBJ2-3 | TRBV14 | CASSQTGAPTDTQYF
TRBJ1-2 | TRBV7-2 | CASSLVGQGRNYGYTF
TRBJ2-4 | TRBV19 | CASSIGNRGNIQYF
TRBJ2-3 | TRBV11-2 | CASSFTSGAADTQYF
TRBJ2-7 | TRBV7-2 | CASSPVNSGTGGEQYF
TRBJ2-3 | TRBV25-1 | CASSEGGRGTDTQYF
TRBJ2-1 | TRBV7-9 | CASSPQFHEQFF
TRBJ2-7 | TRBV5-1 | CASSLQPVSYEQYF
TRBJ2-7 | TRBV19 | CASSTGLAGVSEQYF
TRBJ1-1 | TRBV4-2 | CASSQDLQAFF
TRBJ1-2 | TRBV2 | CASSAGGTNYGYTF
TRBJ1-5 | TRBV7-9 | CASSKDRGGQPQHF
TRBJ2-1 | TRBV5-1 | CASSWTSGSDNEQFF
TRBJ2-3 | TRBV5-6 | CASSLGTGTSGTDTQYF
TRBJ2-7 | TRBV5-1 | CASSLGQTQYYEQYF
TRBJ2-1 | TRBV6-4 | CASSDGTALVGQFF
TRBJ2-3 | TRBV5-1 | CASSSGLAGSTDTQYF
TRBJ1-2 | TRBV28 | CASSLIPDFMSYGYTF
TRBJ2-7 | TRBV11-2 | CASSSRDLGSVEQYF
TRBJ2-2 | TRBV7-9 | CASSSSATGGRELFF
TRBJ1-6 | TRBV25-1 | CASRGSGANNSPLHF
TRBJ1-1 | TRBV30 | CAWARDMAEAFF
TRBJ2-3 | TRBV7-3 | CASSYTRVDTQYF
TRBJ1-2 | TRBV28 | CASSQWGGTIPIYGYTF
TRBJ1-2 | TRBV2 | CASFGGQGEISGYTF
TRBJ2-2 | TRBV5-1 | CASSRLAGEAGELFF
TRBJ1-3 | TRBV30 | CAWMLGGGFRNTIYF
TRBJ1-5 | TRBV28 | CASSHGQTNQPQHF
TRBJ2-5 | TRBV28 | CASQGTGEKRETQYF
TRBJ2-5 | TRBV7-2 | CASSPRTRETQYF
TRBJ2-7 | TRBV20-1 | CSAPLRGQQYF
TRBJ2-7 | TRBV29-1 | CSARGWDGQYEQYF
TRBJ2-7 | TRBV30 | CAWSVKGWGSYEQYF
TRBJ1-1 | TRBV18 | CASSPLIHTEAFF
TRBJ2-5 | TRBV7-7 | CASSLISQETQYF
TRBJ2-5 | TRBV4-3 | CASSKSRYQETQYF